This T cell receptor beta chain came from a study of CD8+ T cells in alopecia areata. Turning to the study itself: Treatment comprised oral tofacitinib, 5 to 10 mg twice daily, in treated patients.

CDR1 is ENHRY and CDR2 is SYGVKD in the germline V gene. The CDR3 is 12 residues long. V was pared by 0 bases and J by 5 bases, with 4 bases between. Whole-study findings and limits: Patients shared TCRs less clearly than mice did, possibly owing to HLA.

After isolation, RNA underwent reverse transcription to generate cDNA as the sequencing template. The assay was immunoSEQ multiplex PCR, and TCRdb's table has in-frame clones only and misses some. The data contain about 180,000 clones, around 58% of them singletons. Regarding this clone: Antigen specificity is unknown. The sample holds other DNA sequences that translate to the same CDR3.

The treatment here: oral pan-JAK inhibitor, 5-10 mg twice daily. The source material was CD4+ T cells sorted from blood, sampled between weeks 55 and 70, from a patient treated with tofacitinib. The gene calls are TRBV10-3 and TRBJ2-5, with unresolved D. This receptor was taken from a human donor with alopecia areata. In DNA form, the CDR3 reads TGTGCCATCAGTGAGTCTGGGGAGACCCAGTACTTC. This codes for CAISESGETQYF.